This T cell receptor beta chain was identified during a study of blood T cells in healthy people across ages. V was pared by 4 bases and J by 6 bases, with 10 bases between. CDR1 is SEHNR and CDR2 is FQNEAQ in the germline V gene (reference sequence). The CDR3 sequence is 13 residues long. Combining a sample-barcoded 5' primer with a J-beta primer mix, a second PCR ran for about 7 to 12 cycles. One entry per CDR3 protein results from TCRdb running MiXCR on the 5' RACE reads. The repertoire consists of around 1.5 million distinct CDR3 sequences, with approximately 40% occurring once and the leading ten covering 7% to 9.5%.

This receptor was taken from a woman under 30 in good health. This chain links TRBV7-9 with TRBJ2-1; D is ambiguous. The source material was blood. DNA of the CDR3: TGTGCCAGCAGCTATCCCCGGCGCAATGAGCAGTTCTTC. Translation: CASSYPRRNEQFF.